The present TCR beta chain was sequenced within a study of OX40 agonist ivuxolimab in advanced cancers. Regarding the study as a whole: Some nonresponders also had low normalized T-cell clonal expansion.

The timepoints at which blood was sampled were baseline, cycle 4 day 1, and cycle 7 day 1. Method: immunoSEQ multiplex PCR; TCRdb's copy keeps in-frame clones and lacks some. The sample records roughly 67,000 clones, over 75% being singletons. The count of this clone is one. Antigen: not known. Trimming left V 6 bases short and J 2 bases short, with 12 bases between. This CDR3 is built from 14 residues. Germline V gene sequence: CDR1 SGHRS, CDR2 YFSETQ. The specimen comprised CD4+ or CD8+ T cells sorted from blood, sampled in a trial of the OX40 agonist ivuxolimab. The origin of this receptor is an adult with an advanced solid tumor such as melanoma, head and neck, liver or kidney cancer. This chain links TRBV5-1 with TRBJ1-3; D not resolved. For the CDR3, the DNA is TGCGCCAGCACCCTCGACGGTACTGGAAACACCATATATTTT. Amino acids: CASTLDGTGNTIYF. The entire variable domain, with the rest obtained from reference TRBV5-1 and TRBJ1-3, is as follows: KAGVTQTPRYLIKTRGQQVTLSCSPISGHRSVSWYQQTPGQGLQFLFEYFSETQRNKGNFPGRFSGRQFSNSRSEMNVSTLELGDSALYLCASTLDGTGNTIYFGEGSWLTVV.